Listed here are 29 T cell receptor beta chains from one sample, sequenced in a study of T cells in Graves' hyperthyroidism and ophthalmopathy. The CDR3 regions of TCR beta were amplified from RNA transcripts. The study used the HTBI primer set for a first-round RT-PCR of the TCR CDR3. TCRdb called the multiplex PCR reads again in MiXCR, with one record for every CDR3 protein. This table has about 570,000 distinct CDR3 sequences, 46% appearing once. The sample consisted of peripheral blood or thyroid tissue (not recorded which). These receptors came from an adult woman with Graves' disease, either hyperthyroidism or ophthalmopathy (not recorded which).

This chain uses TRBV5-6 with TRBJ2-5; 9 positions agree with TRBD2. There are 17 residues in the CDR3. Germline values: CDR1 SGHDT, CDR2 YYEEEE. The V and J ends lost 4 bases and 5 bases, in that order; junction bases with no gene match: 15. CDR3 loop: CASSAYGISGRGETQYF. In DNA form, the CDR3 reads TGTGCCAGCAGCGCCTACGGGATTAGCGGGAGAGGGGAGACCCAGTACTTC.

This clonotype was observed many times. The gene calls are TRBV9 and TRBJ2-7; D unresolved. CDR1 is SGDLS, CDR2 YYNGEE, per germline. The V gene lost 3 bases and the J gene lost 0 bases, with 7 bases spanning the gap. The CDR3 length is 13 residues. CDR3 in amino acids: CASSGPSSYEQYF. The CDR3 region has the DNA TGTGCCAGCAGCGGACCTAGCTCCTACGAGCAGTACTTC.

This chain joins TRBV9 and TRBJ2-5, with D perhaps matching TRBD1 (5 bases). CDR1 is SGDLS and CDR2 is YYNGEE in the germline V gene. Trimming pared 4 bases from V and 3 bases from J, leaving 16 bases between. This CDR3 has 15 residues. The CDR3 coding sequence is TGTGCCAGCAGCACCCGTGGGGCAGCCGAAGAGACCCAGTACTTC. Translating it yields CASSTRGAAEETQYF.

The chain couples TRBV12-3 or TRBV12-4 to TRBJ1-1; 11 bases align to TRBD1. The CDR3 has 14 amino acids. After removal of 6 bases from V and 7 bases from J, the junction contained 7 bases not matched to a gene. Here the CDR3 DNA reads TGTGCCAGCAGACGACCGGGACAGGGGGTTGAAGCTTTCTTT. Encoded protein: CASRRPGQGVEAFF.

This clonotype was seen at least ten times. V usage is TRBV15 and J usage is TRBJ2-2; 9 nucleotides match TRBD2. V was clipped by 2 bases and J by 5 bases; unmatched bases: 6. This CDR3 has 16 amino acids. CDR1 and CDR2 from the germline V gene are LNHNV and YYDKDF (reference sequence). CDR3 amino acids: CATSRISGSGTGELFF. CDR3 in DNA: TGTGCCACCAGCAGAATTAGCGGGAGTGGGACCGGGGAGCTGTTTTTT.

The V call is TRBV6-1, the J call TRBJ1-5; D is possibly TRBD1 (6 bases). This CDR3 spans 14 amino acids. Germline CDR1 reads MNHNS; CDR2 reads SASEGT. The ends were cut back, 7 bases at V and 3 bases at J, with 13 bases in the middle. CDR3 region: CASTPGHFNQPQHF. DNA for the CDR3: TGTGCCAGCACGCCGGGACACTTCAATCAGCCCCAGCATTTT.

The CDR3 protein is CASSLALSGIDGYTF. CDR3 sequence (DNA): TGTGCCAGCAGCTTAGCGCTGTCAGGGATCGATGGCTACACCTTC. V gene TRBV7-2 combines with J gene TRBJ1-2; tentative D call: TRBD1 (5 bases). The CDR3 consists of 15 residues. Germline-derived CDR1 and CDR2 are SGHTA and FQGNSA. The ends were cut back, 0 bases at V and 6 bases at J, with 14 bases in the middle.

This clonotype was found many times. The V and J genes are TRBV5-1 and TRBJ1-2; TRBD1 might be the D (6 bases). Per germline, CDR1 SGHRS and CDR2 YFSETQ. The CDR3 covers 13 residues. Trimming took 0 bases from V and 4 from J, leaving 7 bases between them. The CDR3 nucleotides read TGCGCCAGCAGCTTGGAAGGGGGCTATGGCTACACCTTC. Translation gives CASSLEGGYGYTF.

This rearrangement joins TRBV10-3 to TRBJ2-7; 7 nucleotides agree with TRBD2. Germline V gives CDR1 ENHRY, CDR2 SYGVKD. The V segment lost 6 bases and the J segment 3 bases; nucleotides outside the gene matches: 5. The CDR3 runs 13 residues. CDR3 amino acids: CAIRGGDDYEQYF. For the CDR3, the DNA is TGTGCCATCAGGGGGGGGGACGACTACGAGCAGTACTTC.

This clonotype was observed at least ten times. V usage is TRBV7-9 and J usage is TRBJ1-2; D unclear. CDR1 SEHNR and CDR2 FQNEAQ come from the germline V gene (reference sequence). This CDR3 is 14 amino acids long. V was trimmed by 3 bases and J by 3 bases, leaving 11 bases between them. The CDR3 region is CASSLLGRDYGYTF. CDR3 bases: TGTGCCAGCAGCTTGCTCGGGCGGGACTATGGCTACACCTTC. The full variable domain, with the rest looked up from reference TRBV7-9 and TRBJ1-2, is DTGVSQNPRHKITKRGQNVTFRCDPISEHNRLYWYRQTLGQGPEFLTYFQNEAQLEKSRLLSDRFSAERPKGSFSTLEIQRTEQGDSAMYLCASSLLGRDYGYTFGSGTRLTVV.

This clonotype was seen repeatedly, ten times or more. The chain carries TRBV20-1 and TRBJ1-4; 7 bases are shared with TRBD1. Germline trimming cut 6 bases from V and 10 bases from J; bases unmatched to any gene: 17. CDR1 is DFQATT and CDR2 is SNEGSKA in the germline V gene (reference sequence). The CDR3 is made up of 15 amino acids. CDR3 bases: TGCAGTGCAGCACCCGCAGACAGGGATGTTGGAAAACTGTTTTTT. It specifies CSAAPADRDVGKLFF.

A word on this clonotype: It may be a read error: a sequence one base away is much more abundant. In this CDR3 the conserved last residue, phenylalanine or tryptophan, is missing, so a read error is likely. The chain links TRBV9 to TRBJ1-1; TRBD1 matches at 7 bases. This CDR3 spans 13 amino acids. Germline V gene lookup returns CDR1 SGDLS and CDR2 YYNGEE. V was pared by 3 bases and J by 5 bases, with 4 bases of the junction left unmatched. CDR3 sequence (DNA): TGTGCCAGCAGCGCAGGGGGTGGAACTGAAGCTTTCCTT. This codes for CASSAGGGTEAFL.

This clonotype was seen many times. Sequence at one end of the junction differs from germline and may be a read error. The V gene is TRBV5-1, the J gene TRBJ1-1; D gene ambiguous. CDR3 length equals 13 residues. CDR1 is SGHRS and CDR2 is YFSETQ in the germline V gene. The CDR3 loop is CASSFGENTEAFF. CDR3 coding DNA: TGTGCCAGCAGCTTTGGAGAGAACACTGAAGCTTTCTTT.

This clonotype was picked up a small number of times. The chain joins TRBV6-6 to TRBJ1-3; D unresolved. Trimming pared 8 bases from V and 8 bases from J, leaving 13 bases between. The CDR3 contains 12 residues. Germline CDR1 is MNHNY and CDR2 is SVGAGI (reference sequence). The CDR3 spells CASAVRGDTIYF. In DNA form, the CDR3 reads TGTGCCAGCGCTGTACGAGGAGACACCATATATTTT.

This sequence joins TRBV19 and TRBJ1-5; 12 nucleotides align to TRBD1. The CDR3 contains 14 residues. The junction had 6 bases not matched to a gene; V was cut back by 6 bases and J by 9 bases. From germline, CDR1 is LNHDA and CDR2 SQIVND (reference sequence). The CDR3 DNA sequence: TGTGCCAGTAGCCGGGACAGGGGGCGCGGGCCCCAGCATTTT. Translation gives CASSRDRGRGPQHF.

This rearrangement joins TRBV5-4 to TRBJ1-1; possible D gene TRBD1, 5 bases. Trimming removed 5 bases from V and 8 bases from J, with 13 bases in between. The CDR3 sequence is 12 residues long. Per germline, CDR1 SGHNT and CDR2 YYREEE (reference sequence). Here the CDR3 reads CASRPGRGEAFF. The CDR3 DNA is TGTGCCAGCAGACCGGGGCGGGGAGAAGCTTTCTTT.

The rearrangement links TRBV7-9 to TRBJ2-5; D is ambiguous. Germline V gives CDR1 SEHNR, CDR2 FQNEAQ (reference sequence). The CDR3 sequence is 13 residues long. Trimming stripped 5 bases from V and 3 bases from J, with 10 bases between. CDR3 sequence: CASSPGRKETQYF. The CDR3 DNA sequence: TGTGCCAGCAGCCCCGGTAGAAAAGAGACCCAGTACTTC.

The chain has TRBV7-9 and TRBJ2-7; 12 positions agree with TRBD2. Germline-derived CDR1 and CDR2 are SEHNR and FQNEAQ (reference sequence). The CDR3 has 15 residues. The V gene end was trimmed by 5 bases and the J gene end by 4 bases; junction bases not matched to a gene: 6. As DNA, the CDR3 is TGTGCCAGCAGCCAGACTAGCGGGAGAGGGTACGAGCAGTACTTC. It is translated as CASSQTSGRGYEQYF.

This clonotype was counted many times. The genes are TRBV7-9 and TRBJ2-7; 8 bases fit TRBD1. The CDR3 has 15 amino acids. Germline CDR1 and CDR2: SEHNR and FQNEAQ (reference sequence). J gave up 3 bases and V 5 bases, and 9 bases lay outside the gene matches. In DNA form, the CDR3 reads TGTGCCAGCAGCCAAAAACGGGACAGGATCTACGAGCAGTACTTC. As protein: CASSQKRDRIYEQYF.

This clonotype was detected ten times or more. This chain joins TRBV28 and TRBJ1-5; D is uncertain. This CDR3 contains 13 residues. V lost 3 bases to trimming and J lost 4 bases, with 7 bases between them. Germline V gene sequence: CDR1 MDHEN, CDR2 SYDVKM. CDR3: CASSFVGNQPQHF. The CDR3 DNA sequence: TGTGCCAGCAGTTTTGTGGGGAATCAGCCCCAGCATTTT.

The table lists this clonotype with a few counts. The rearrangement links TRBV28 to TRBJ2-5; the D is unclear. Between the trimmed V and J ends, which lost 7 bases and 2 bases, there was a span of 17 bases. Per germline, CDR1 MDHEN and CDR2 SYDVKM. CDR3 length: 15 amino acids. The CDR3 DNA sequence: TGTGCCAGCATCCTCGTCTGGGGTGGGCAAGAGACCCAGTACTTC. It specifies CASILVWGGQETQYF. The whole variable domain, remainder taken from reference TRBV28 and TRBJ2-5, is DVKVTQSSRYLVKRTGEKVFLECVQDMDHENMFWYRQDPGLGLRLIYFSYDVKMKEKGDIPEGYSVSREKKERFSLILESASTNQTSMYLCASILVWGGQETQYFGPGTRLLVL.

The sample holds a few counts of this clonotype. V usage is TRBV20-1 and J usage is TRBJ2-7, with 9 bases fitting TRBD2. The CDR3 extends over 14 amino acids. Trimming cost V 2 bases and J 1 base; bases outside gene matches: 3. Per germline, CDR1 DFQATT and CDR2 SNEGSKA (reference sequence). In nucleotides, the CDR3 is TGCAGTGCTAGACTCGCGGGAGGGTCCTACGAGCAGTACTTC. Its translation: CSARLAGGSYEQYF.

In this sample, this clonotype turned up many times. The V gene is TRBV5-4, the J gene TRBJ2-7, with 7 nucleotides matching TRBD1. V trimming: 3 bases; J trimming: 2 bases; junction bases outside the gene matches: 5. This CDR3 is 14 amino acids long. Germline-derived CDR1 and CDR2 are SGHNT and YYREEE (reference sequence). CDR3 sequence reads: CASSSRTGPYEQYF. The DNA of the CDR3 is TGTGCCAGCAGCTCCCGGACAGGTCCCTACGAGCAGTACTTC.

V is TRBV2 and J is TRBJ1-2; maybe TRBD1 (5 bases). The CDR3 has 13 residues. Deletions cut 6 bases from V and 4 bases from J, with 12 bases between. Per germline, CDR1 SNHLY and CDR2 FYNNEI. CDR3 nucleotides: TGTGCCAGCAGCTACGACAGTGGCTATGGCTACACCTTC. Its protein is CASSYDSGYGYTF. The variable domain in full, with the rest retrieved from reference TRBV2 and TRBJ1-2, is EPEVTQTPSHQVTQMGQEVILRCVPISNHLYFYWYRQILGQKVEFLVSFYNNEISEKSEIFDDQFSVERPDGSNFTLKIRSTKLEDSAMYFCASSYDSGYGYTFGSGTRLTVV.

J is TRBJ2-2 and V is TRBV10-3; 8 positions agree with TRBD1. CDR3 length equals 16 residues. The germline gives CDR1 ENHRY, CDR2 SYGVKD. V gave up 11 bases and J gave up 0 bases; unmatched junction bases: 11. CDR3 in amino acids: CASGGGWGPNTGELFF. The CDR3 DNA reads TGTGCCTCAGGGGGCGGATGGGGTCCGAACACCGGGGAGCTGTTTTTT.

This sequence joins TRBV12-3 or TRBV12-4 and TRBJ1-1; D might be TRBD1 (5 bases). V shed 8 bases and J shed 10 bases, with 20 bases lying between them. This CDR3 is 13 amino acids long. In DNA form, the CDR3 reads TGTGCCAGCGGGCAGGCCCCAACCCAGGGAGCTTTCTTT. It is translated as CASGQAPTQGAFF.

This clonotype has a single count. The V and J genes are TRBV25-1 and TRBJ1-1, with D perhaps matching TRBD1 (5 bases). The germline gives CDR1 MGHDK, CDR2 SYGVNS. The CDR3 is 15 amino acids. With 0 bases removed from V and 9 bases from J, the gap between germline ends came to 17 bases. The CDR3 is CASSEYKGTNTQAFF. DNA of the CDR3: TGTGCCAGCAGTGAATATAAGGGGACTAACACCCAAGCTTTCTTT.

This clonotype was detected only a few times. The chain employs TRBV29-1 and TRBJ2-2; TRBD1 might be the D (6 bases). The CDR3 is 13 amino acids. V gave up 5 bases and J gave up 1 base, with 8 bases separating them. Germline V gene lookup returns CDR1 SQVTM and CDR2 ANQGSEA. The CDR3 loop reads CSVRTVNTGELFF. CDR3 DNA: TGCAGCGTTAGGACAGTGAACACCGGGGAGCTGTTTTTT.

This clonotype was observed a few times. Here the CDR3 DNA reads TGTGCCAGCAGCTTAGGGGAGTCCCATGGCTACACCTTC. Protein sequence: CASSLGESHGYTF. V gene TRBV13 combines with J gene TRBJ1-2; D call uncertain. There are 13 residues in the CDR3. Trimming removed 0 bases at V and 6 bases at J, with 8 bases between. Germline V lookup: CDR1 PRHDT, CDR2 FYEKMQ (reference sequence).